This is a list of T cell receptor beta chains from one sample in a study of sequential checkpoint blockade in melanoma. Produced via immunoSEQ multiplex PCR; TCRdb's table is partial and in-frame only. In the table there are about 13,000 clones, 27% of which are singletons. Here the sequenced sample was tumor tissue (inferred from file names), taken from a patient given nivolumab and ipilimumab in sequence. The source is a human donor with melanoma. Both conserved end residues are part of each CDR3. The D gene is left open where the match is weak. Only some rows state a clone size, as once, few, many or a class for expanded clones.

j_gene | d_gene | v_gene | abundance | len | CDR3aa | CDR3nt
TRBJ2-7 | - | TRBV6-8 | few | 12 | CASSYPTGEQYF | TGTGCCAGCAGTTACCCGACTGGGGAGCAGTACTTC
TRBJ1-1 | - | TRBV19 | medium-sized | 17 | CASSTFILTRGGTEAFF | TGTGCCAGTAGTACTTTTATCTTAACCCGGGGGGGGACTGAAGCTTTCTTT
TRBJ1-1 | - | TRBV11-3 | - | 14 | CASSLFVGPSLAFF | TGTGCCAGCAGCCTCTTCGTAGGACCAAGCTTAGCTTTCTTT
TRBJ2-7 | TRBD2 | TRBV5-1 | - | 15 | CASAPVAGGPHEQYF | TGCGCCAGCGCGCCTGTAGCGGGAGGGCCCCACGAGCAGTACTTC
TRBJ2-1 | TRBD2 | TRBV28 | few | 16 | CASSSISGSSYNEQFF | TGTGCCAGCAGTTCCATTAGCGGGAGTTCCTACAATGAGCAGTTCTTC
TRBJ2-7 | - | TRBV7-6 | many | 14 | CASSLGPGTYEQYF | TGTGCCAGCAGCTTGGGGCCGGGCACCTACGAGCAGTACTTC
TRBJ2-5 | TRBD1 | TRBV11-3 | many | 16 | CASSLGGDRVQETQYF | TGTGCTAGCAGCTTAGGAGGGGACAGGGTGCAAGAGACCCAGTACTTC
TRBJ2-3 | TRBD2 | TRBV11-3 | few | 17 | CASSLGLAGGPADTQYF | TGTGCCAGCAGCTTAGGACTAGCGGGAGGGCCCGCAGATACGCAGTATTTT
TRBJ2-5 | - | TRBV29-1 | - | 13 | CSVTGTTEETQYF | TGCAGCGTTACGGGTACGACAGAAGAGACCCAGTACTTC
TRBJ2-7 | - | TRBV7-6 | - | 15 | CASSPHGALIYEQYF | TGTGCCAGCAGCCCCCATGGGGCCCTAATCTACGAGCAGTACTTC
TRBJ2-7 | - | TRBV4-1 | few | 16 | CASSLVGGESSYEQYF | TGCGCCAGCAGCCTGGTCGGTGGAGAGAGCTCCTACGAGCAGTACTTC
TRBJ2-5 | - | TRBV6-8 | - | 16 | CASSYWPRRPQETQYF | TGTGCCAGCAGTTACTGGCCCAGACGGCCCCAAGAGACCCAGTACTTC
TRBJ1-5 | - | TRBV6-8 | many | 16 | CASSYGRRADHQPQHF | TGTGCCAGCAGTTACGGGCGCAGGGCCGATCATCAGCCCCAGCATTTT
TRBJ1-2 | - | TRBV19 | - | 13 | CATRRGQIYGYTF | TGTGCCACCCGACGGGGGCAGATCTATGGCTACACCTTC
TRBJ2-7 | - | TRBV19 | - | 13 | CASSIEAGVEQYF | TGTGCCAGTAGTATAGAGGCAGGGGTCGAGCAGTACTTC
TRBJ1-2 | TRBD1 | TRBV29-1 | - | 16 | CSVRGGQKISNYGYTF | TGCAGCGTCCGGGGGGGACAGAAGATTAGTAACTATGGCTACACCTTC
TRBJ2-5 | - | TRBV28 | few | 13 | CASSPLGGTTQYF | TGTGCCAGCAGCCCATTAGGAGGGACTACCCAGTACTTC
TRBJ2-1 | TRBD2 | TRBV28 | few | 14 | CASSLHSGINEQFF | TGTGCCAGCAGTTTACATAGCGGGATCAATGAGCAGTTCTTC
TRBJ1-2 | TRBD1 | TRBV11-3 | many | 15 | CASSLGGTANYGYTF | TGTGCCAGCAGCTTAGGAGGGACAGCTAACTATGGCTACACCTTC
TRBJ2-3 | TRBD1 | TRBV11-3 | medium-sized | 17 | CASSLMTGLTGADTQYF | TGTGCCAGCAGCTTAATGACAGGGCTCACGGGTGCAGATACGCAGTATTTT
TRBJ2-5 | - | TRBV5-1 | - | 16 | CASSRRQVENPETQYF | TGCGCCAGCAGCCGGAGACAGGTAGAGAATCCGGAGACCCAGTACTTC
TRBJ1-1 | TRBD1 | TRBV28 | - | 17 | CASSGPGTGSLNTEAFF | TGTGCCAGCAGCGGACCCGGGACAGGGTCGCTGAACACTGAAGCTTTCTTT
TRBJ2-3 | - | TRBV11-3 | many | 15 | CASSLRQPSTDTQYF | TGTGCCAGCAGCCTACGACAGCCTAGCACAGATACGCAGTATTTT
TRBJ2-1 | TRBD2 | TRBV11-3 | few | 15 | CASSQLAGSYNEQFF | TGTGCCAGCAGCCAACTAGCGGGGTCCTACAATGAGCAGTTCTTC
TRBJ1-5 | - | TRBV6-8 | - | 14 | CASSYRPVKQPQHF | TGTGCCAGCAGTTACAGGCCGGTAAAGCAGCCCCAGCATTTT
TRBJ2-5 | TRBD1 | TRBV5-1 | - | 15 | CASSLPQGAKETQYF | TGCGCCAGCAGCTTGCCTCAGGGGGCAAAAGAGACCCAGTACTTC
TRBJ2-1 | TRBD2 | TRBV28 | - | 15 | CASTIGGRVYNEQFF | TGTGCCAGCACCATAGGTGGGAGGGTCTACAATGAGCAGTTCTTC
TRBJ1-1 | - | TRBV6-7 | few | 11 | CASSHNTEAFF | TGTGCCAGCAGTCACAACACTGAAGCTTTCTTT
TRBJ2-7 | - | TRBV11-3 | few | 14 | CASSLGIGAGEQYF | TGTGCCAGCAGCTTGGGGATCGGGGCGGGCGAGCAGTACTTC
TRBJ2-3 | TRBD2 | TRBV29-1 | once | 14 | CSVGAGTTTDTQYF | TGCAGCGTTGGGGCAGGGACTACAACAGATACGCAGTATTTT
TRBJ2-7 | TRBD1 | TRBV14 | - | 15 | CASSHLRTGGNEQYF | TGTGCCAGCAGCCATTTAAGGACAGGGGGTAACGAGCAGTACTTC
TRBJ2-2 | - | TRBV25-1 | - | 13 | CASSKQGPGELFF | TGTGCCAGCAGTAAACAGGGACCCGGGGAGCTGTTTTTT
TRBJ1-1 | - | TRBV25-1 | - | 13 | CASSAGLYGEAFF | TGTGCCAGCAGTGCGGGACTCTATGGGGAAGCTTTCTTT
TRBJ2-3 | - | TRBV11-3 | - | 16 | CASSLTVQERGDTQYF | TGTGCCAGCAGCCTAACAGTACAAGAGCGCGGGGATACGCAGTATTTT